This T cell receptor (beta chain) is drawn from a study of blood T cell repertoires in COVID-19. In the study overall: Acute and convalescent COVID-19 samples came from the United States, Italy and Spain. T cells, B-cell-depleted T cells, or PBMCs supplied cDNA or gDNA.

The CDR3 has 15 amino acids. V lost 4 bases and J lost 4; bases outside the gene matches: 5. The germline gives CDR1 SGHRS, CDR2 YFSETQ. The data were produced by immunoSEQ multiplex PCR, yet TCRdb's version contains in-frame clones alone and is incomplete. In the table there are about 400,000 clones, 80% to 90% of which are singletons. The chain recombines TRBV5-1 with TRBJ1-4, with 9 bases identical to TRBD1. The sequence derives from a middle-aged man with acute or convalescent COVID-19. Sequencing input: peripheral blood. In nucleotides, the CDR3 is TGCGCCAGCAGCCCCCGGACAGGGGATAATGAAAAACTGTTTTTT. Translated: CASSPRTGDNEKLFF. The full variable domain, in which reference TRBV5-1 and TRBJ1-4 provide the parts outside the CDR3, is KAGVTQTPRYLIKTRGQQVTLSCSPISGHRSVSWYQQTPGQGLQFLFEYFSETQRNKGNFPGRFSGRQFSNSRSEMNVSTLELGDSALYLCASSPRTGDNEKLFFGSGTQLSVL.